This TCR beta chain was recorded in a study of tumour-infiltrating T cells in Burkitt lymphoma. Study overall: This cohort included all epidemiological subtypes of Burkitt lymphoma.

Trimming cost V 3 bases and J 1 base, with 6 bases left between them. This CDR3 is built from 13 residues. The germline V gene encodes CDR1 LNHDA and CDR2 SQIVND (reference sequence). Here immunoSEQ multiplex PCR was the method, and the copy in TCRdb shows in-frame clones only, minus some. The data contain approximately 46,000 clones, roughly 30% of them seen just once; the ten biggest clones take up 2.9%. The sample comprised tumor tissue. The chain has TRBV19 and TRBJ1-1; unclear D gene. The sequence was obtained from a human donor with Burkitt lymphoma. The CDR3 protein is CASSMGKNTEAFF. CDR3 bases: TGTGCCAGTAGTATGGGTAAGAACACTGAAGCTTTCTTT.